The 9 T cell receptor beta chains given below trace back to one sample, sequenced in a study of T cell clonality in common variable immunodeficiency (dated by TCRdb to between 2014 and 2017). The library relied on the immunoSEQ multiplex PCR assay. TCRdb limited this immuneACCESS table to in-frame rearrangements with V and J called. A share of clones is missing; checked studies link under half to unresolved V genes, and the rest is unexplained. The table shows about 43,000 clones here, with no singletons. The ten biggest clones cover over 2% of the sample. Sample: peripheral blood mononuclear cells. The receptor set was obtained from a person between 18 and 75 years old in good health.

This clone was counted at least ten times. The CDR3 end lies 3 residues beyond the end of the read and is filled in from the germline J gene. The chain uses TRBV7-8 and TRBJ1-2; 7 bases are shared with TRBD1. Per germline, CDR1 SGHVS and CDR2 FQNEAQ. CDR3 length equals 13 residues. The CDR3 region is CASTRGRGEGYTF. The part of the CDR3 DNA that was read is TGTGCCAGCACCAGGGGGAGGGGTGAGGGC.

This clone appeared a few times. The read terminates 3 residues before the CDR3 end, so the remaining end is supplied by the germline J gene. The chain is built from TRBV7-9 and TRBJ2-1; a possible D gene is TRBD2 (5 bases). V was clipped by 3 bases and J by 9 bases, with 12 bases between them. CDR1 is SEHNR and CDR2 is FQNEAQ in the germline V gene (reference sequence). The CDR3 runs 13 residues. CDR3 DNA (partial): TGTGCCAGCAGCTTTTTGACTACCGGTGAG. Its translation is CASSFLTTGE. The complete CDR3 sequence is CASSFLTTGEQFF.

This clone has at least ten counts. Read sequence stops 3 residues before the CDR3 end, and the germline J gene provides the missing end. The chain links TRBV19 to TRBJ2-1, with D perhaps TRBD2 (6 bases). Per germline, CDR1 LNHDA and CDR2 SQIVND (reference sequence). The CDR3 covers 14 residues. Trimming shortened V by 3 bases and J by 3 bases, and 9 bases separated the two germline ends. Incomplete CDR3 DNA: TGTGCCAGTAGTATCTTGCGGGACTACAATGAG. Protein sequence: CASSILRDYNE. The full CDR3 protein is CASSILRDYNEQFF.

This clone was detected ten times or more. The CDR3 end falls 3 residues outside the read, so it is completed with the germline J gene. V and J are TRBV19 and TRBJ2-1; a possible D gene is TRBD2 (7 bases). Germline V gives CDR1 LNHDA, CDR2 SQIVND (reference sequence). The CDR3 totals 15 residues. V lost 7 bases to trimming and J lost 0 bases, with 13 bases between them. CDR3 DNA (partial): TGTGCCAGTAACTCCGCGGGGGCCTCCTACAATGAG. Residues: CASNSAGASYNE. The CDR3 in full is CASNSAGASYNEQFF.

This clone has ten or more counts. From the germline J gene comes the end of the CDR3, since the read stops 3 residues before it. The chain combines TRBV19 with TRBJ2-1; a weak D match, TRBD2 (5 bases). This CDR3 has 14 residues. Trimming cost V 3 bases and J 9 bases, with 15 bases left between them. The germline V gene has CDR1 LNHDA and CDR2 SQIVND (reference sequence). CDR3 DNA (partial): TGTGCCAGTAGTATGGCTAGCCCGGACGGTGAG. It is translated as CASSMASPDGE. The whole CDR3 protein is CASSMASPDGEQFF.

This clone has ten or more counts. The read ends 3 residues shy of where the CDR3 ends; the end is completed using the germline J gene. This chain joins TRBV4-1 and TRBJ2-5, with 8 positions matching TRBD2. Germline V gene sequence: CDR1 MGHRA, CDR2 YSYEKL. The CDR3 is 17 residues long. V shed 0 bases, J shed 5 bases, and the junction held 11 bases outside the gene matches. CDR3 DNA (partial): TGCGCCAGCAGCCAAGATTCAGGATTCCCGGGGGGGGAGACC. Protein product: CASSQDSGFPGGET. In full, the CDR3 is CASSQDSGFPGGETQYF.

This clone was seen ten or more times. The read gets to within 3 residues of the CDR3 end, and the germline J gene fills in the rest. This chain uses TRBV20-1 with TRBJ2-1; D might be TRBD2 (5 bases). The length of the CDR3 is 14 residues. Germline loops: CDR1 DFQATT, CDR2 SNEGSKA (reference sequence). Trimming took off 5 bases at V and 0 bases at J, with 11 bases between the two ends. The part of the CDR3 DNA that was read is TGCAGTGCTGAAGAGCGGAGCTCCTACAATGAG. It encodes CSAEERSSYNE. The full CDR3 is CSAEERSSYNEQFF.

This clone was observed at least ten times. Read coverage stops 3 residues before the CDR3 terminus; the germline J gene supplies the remainder. This chain links TRBV30 with TRBJ1-3, with TRBD1 identical over 9 bases. The CDR3 contains 12 residues. V was clipped by 5 bases and J by 8 bases; unmatched bases: 4. Germline V CDR1 and CDR2: GTSNPN, SVGIG (reference sequence). CDR3 amino acids: CAWGGQGYTIYF. The DNA read from the CDR3 is TGTGCCTGGGGGGGACAGGGTTACACC.

The table lists this clone with many counts. The CDR3 end is not reached by the read, which stops 3 residues before it; the germline J gene fills it in. This chain uses TRBV30 with TRBJ2-2; tentatively, D is TRBD2 (5 bases). CDR1 is GTSNPN and CDR2 is SVGIG in the germline V gene (reference sequence). V lost 0 bases and J lost 7, with 9 bases in between. CDR3 length: 13 amino acids. The CDR3 sequence: CAWSVPEGGELFF. CDR3 DNA (partial): TGTGCCTGGAGTGTACCCGAGGGCGGGGAG. The variable domain in full, with the rest retrieved from reference TRBV30 and TRBJ2-2, is SQTIHQWPATLVQPVGSPLSLECTVEGTSNPNLYWYRQAAGRGLQLLFYSVGIGQISSEVPQNLSASRPQDRQFILSSKKLLLSDSGFYLCAWSVPEGGELFFGEGSRLTVL.